The clone carrying this T cell receptor (beta chain) came up many times. Its target is unknown. TCRdb ran MiXCR on the 5' RACE reads and lists one entry per CDR3 protein. The table has more than 300,000 distinct CDR3 sequences, around 10% seen once. This sample was taken from a study of CD8 T cells in ankylosing spondylitis. Study-level points and caveats: What appeared characteristic of ankylosing spondylitis blood was a TCR beta motif of several highly homologous variants.

Germline values: CDR1 DFQATT, CDR2 SNEGSKA (reference sequence). This CDR3 is 14 amino acids long. The ends lost 2 bases at V and 3 bases at J; junction bases unmatched: 6. V gene TRBV20-1 combines with J gene TRBJ2-7; 8 positions agree with TRBD2. Sequencing used blood, either unsorted or a sorted T cell fraction (not recorded which). The receptor was derived from a female donor with ankylosing spondylitis or in good health (not recorded which). The CDR3 spells CSARSGTRDYEQYF. CDR3 coding DNA: TGCAGTGCTAGATCCGGGACTAGAGACTACGAGCAGTACTTC.